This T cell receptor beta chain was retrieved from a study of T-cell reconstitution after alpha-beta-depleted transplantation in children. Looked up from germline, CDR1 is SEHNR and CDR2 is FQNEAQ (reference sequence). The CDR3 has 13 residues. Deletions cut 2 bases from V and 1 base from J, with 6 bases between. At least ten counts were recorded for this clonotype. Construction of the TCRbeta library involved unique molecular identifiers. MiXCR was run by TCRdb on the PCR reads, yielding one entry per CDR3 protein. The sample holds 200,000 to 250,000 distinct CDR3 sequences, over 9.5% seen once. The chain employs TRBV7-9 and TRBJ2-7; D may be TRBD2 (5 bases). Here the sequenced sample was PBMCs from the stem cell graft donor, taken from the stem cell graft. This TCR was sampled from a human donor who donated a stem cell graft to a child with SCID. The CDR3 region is CASSLSGSYEQYF. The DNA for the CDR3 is TGTGCCAGCAGCTTAAGCGGTTCCTACGAGCAGTACTTC. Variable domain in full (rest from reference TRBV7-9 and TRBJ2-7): DTGVSQNPRHKITKRGQNVTFRCDPISEHNRLYWYRQTLGQGPEFLTYFQNEAQLEKSRLLSDRFSAERPKGSFSTLEIQRTEQGDSAMYLCASSLSGSYEQYFGPGTRLTVT.